This TCR beta chain was recovered during a study of cytomegalovirus exposure and HLA in healthy donors. Whole-study findings and limits: Earlier findings revealed that most TCR beta V segments proved productive either about 87% or about 30% of the time. The study flagged some 170 TCR beta chains as cytomegalovirus-associated. Among TCR beta chains of equal frequency, HLA-associated ones were more clonally expanded in a later analysis.

In the PCR, 60 Vbeta and 13 Jbeta primers were used. The data were produced by immunoSEQ multiplex PCR, yet TCRdb's version contains in-frame clones alone and is incomplete. The sample includes about 140,000 clones, 79% of them seen just once. Germline V gives CDR1 MNHNY, CDR2 SVGAGI (reference sequence). This CDR3 contains 15 residues. Trimming at V came to 5 bases and at J to 5 bases, leaving 11 bases not matched to a gene. Notes on this clone: Its antigen is currently unknown.

Sequencing was carried out using PBMCs. The clonotype comes from a man in his forties or fifties in good health and CMV-seropositive. This rearrangement joins TRBV6-6 to TRBJ2-7, with 8 bases that match TRBD1. The CDR3 spells CASSPPRTGWNEQYF. The CDR3 DNA follows: TGTGCCAGCAGTCCGCCTAGGACAGGGTGGAACGAGCAGTACTTC.